The clone carrying this TCR beta chain was seen a single time. Antigen unknown. This record belongs to a study of siplizumab effects on memory and regulatory T cells. Findings and limits, study-wide: The suppressive capacity of proliferating Tregs from siplizumab cultures remained unconfirmed. The alloresponse seemed to draw substantially on naive T cells, which appeared more diverse than memory cells. Controls had approximately 27% Treg-derived mappable alloreactive CD4+ clones on average, versus around 71% with siplizumab. In roughly 75-95% of proliferating CD4+ or CD8+ clones, a naive or memory phenotype could not be assigned.

The CDR3 spans 16 residues. V gave up 3 bases and J gave up 0 bases, with 12 bases separating them. Looked up from germline, CDR1 is LGHNT and CDR2 is FRNRAP. Data came from immunoSEQ multiplex PCR; TCRdb stores just in-frame clones and leaves some out. This sample has 100,000 or so clones, with approximately 91% found just once. This receptor was taken from a human donor in good health. Some clones in this sample may be carry-over from other donors' samples. The sequencing sample was made of CD4+ T cells sorted from blood. This chain uses TRBV12-5 with TRBJ2-1; tentatively, D is TRBD1 (6 bases). CDR3 nucleotide sequence: TGTGCTAGTGGTTTTGGGGGCAGGGACTCCTACAATGAGCAGTTCTTC. It is translated as CASGFGGRDSYNEQFF.